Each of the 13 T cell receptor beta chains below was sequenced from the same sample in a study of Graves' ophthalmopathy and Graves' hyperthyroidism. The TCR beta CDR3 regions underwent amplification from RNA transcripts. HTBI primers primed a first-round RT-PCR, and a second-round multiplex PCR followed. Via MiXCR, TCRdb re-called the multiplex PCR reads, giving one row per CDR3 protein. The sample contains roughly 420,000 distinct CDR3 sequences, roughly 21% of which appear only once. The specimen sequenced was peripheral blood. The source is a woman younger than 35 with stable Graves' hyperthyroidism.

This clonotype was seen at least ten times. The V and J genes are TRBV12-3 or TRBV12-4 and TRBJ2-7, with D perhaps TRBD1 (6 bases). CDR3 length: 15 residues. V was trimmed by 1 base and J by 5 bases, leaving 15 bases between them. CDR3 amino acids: CASSLDGTGLNEQYF. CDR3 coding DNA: TGTGCCAGCAGTTTAGATGGCACAGGGCTAAACGAGCAGTACTTC.

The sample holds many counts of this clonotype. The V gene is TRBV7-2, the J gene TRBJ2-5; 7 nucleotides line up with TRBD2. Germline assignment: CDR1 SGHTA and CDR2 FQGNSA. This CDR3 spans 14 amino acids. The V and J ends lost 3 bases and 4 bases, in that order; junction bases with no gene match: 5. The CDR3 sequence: CASSFLRELETQYF. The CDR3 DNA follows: TGTGCCAGCAGCTTCTTGCGGGAGTTAGAGACCCAGTACTTC.

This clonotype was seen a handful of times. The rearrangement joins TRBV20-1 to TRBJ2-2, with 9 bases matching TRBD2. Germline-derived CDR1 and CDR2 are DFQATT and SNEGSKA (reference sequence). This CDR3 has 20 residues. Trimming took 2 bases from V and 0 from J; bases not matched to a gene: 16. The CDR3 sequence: CSARHYAVAGDIANTGELFF. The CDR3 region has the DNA TGCAGTGCTAGACACTACGCGGTAGCGGGAGACATAGCGAACACCGGGGAGCTGTTTTTT.

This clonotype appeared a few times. The CDR3 sequence is CASSLFSGLAKNIQYF. In DNA, the CDR3 is TGTGCCAGCAGTTTATTTAGCGGGCTAGCCAAAAACATTCAGTACTTC. The rearrangement uses TRBV6-5 and TRBJ2-4, with 7 bases fitting TRBD2. The CDR3 sequence is 16 residues long. V was pared by 4 bases and J by 0 bases, with 6 bases of the junction left unmatched. Germline V gene sequence: CDR1 MNHEY, CDR2 SVGAGI.

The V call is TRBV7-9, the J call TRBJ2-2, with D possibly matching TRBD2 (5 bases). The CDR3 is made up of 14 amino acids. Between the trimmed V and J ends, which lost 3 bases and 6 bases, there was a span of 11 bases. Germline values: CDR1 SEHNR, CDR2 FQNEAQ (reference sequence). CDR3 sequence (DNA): TGTGCCAGCAGCTTGAGTGGGGAGTCCGGGGAGCTGTTTTTT. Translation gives CASSLSGESGELFF.

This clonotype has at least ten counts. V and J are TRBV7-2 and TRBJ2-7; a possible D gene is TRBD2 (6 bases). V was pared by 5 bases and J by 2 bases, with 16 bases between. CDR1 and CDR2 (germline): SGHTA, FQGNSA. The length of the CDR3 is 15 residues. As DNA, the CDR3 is TGTGCCAGCAGCCCGTGGGGGGAAGGCGCCTACGAGCAGTACTTC. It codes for CASSPWGEGAYEQYF.

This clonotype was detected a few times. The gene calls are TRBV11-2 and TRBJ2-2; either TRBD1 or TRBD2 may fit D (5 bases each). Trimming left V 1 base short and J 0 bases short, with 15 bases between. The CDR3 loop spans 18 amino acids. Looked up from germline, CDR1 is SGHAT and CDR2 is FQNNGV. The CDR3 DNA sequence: TGTGCCAGCAGCTTAGGTTGGCTGGGGGATACGAACACCGGGGAGCTGTTTTTT. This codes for CASSLGWLGDTNTGELFF.

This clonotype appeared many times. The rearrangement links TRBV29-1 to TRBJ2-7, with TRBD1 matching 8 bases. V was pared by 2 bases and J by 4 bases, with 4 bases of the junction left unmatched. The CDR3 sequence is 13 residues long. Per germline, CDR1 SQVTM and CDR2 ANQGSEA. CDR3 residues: CSVESGTGYEQYF. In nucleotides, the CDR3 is TGCAGCGTTGAAAGTGGGACAGGTTACGAGCAGTACTTC.

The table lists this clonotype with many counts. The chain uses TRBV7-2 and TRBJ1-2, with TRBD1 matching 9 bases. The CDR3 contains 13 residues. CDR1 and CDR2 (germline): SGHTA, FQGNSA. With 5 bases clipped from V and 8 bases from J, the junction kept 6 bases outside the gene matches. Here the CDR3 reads CASSPGTGNGYTF. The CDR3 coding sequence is TGTGCCAGCAGCCCAGGGACAGGGAACGGCTACACCTTC.

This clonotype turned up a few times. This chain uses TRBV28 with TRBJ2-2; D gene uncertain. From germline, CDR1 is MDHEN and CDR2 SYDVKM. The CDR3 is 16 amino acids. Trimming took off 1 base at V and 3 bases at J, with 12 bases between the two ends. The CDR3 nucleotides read TGTGCCAGCAGTTTATTAAGTATTACAGACACCGGGGAGCTGTTTTTT. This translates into CASSLLSITDTGELFF. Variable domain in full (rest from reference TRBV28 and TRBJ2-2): DVKVTQSSRYLVKRTGEKVFLECVQDMDHENMFWYRQDPGLGLRLIYFSYDVKMKEKGDIPEGYSVSREKKERFSLILESASTNQTSMYLCASSLLSITDTGELFFGEGSRLTVL.

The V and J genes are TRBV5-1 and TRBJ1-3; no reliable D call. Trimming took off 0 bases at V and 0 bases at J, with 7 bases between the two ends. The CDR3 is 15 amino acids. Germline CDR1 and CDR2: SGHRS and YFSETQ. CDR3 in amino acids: CASSLAGNSGNTIYF. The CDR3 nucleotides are TGCGCCAGCAGCTTGGCCGGCAACTCTGGAAACACCATATATTTT.

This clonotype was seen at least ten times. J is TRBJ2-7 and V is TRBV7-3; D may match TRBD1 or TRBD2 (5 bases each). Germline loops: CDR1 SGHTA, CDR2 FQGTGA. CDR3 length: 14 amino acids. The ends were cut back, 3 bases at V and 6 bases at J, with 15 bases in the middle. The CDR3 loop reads CASSLDSTGGEQYF. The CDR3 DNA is TGTGCCAGCAGCTTGGACTCCACTGGGGGCGAGCAGTACTTC.

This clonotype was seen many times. The CDR3 nucleotides are TGCAGTGCTAGAGAACTAGCGGGAATCTCCTACGAGCAGTACTTC. Its protein is CSARELAGISYEQYF. The chain links TRBV20-1 to TRBJ2-7, with TRBD2 matching over 10 bases. CDR1 is DFQATT, CDR2 SNEGSKA, per germline (reference sequence). After removal of 0 bases from V and 0 bases from J, the junction contained 2 bases not matched to a gene. The CDR3 length is 15 residues.